The next 16 T cell receptor beta chains were all read from a single sample in a study of early T cells in non-severe SARS-CoV-2 infection (dated by TCRdb to the early 2020s). Libraries came from 5' RACE. The instrument given in TCRdb is NextSeq 500. TCRdb reworked the public reads: Q25 trimming with fastp, MiXCR clone assembly, productive beta chains retained. A single entry per CDR3 protein holds the most common genes and DNA from its merged rows. The sample profile shows tens of thousands of distinct CDR3 sequences; less than 9.5% of them were found once. The ten largest account for about 3.8% of the sample. Sequenced here: whole blood, sampled at baseline. All receptors derive from an adult who was a healthcare worker with PCR-confirmed SARS-CoV-2 infection or an uninfected control (not recorded which).

This sequence joins TRBV9 and TRBJ2-5; TRBD1 or TRBD2 may be the D gene (7 bases each). V dropped 3 bases and J dropped 2 bases, with 17 bases sitting between them. The CDR3 runs 16 residues. The germline V gene encodes CDR1 SGDLS and CDR2 YYNGEE. CDR3 residues: CASSATSGGGQETQYF. CDR3 bases: TGTGCCAGCAGCGCTACCTCAGGGGGAGGGCAAGAGACCCAGTACTTC.

The table lists this clonotype with a few counts. The chain couples TRBV29-1 to TRBJ1-1; a weak D match, TRBD1 (5 bases). V shed 7 bases and J shed 1 base, with 13 bases lying between them. The germline gives CDR1 SQVTM, CDR2 ANQGSEA. The CDR3 has 13 amino acids. In DNA, the CDR3 is TGCAGCGCAACCTTACAGGCGAACACTGAAGCTTTCTTT. This sequence encodes CSATLQANTEAFF.

This clonotype has ten or more counts. This chain connects TRBV14 to TRBJ2-1; D not certain. Germline loops: CDR1 SGHDN, CDR2 FVKESK. The ends were cut back, 5 bases at V and 2 bases at J, with 1 base in the middle. The CDR3 has 11 residues. The CDR3 is CASSAYNEQFF. CDR3 sequence (DNA): TGTGCCAGCAGCGCCTACAATGAGCAGTTCTTC.

V is TRBV20-1 and J is TRBJ2-1, with 7 bases that match TRBD2. With 6 bases clipped from V and 9 bases from J, the junction kept 23 bases outside the gene matches. The CDR3 totals 17 residues. Germline V gives CDR1 DFQATT, CDR2 SNEGSKA (reference sequence). CDR3 in DNA: TGCAGTGCCCCAATCGGGGCGGGAGTAGCACCATGGGTTGAGCAGTTCTTC. It translates to CSAPIGAGVAPWVEQFF.

The J gene is TRBJ2-2, the V gene TRBV10-3, with 9 nucleotides matching TRBD1. CDR1 is ENHRY and CDR2 is SYGVKD in the germline V gene. There are 16 residues in the CDR3. V trimming: 8 bases; J trimming: 1 base; junction bases outside the gene matches: 8. CDR3 protein: CAISRKDRGNTGELFF. CDR3 nucleotides: TGTGCCATCTCGCGGAAGGACAGGGGGAACACCGGGGAGCTGTTTTTT.

This clonotype appeared a few times. The rearrangement uses TRBV6-2 or TRBV6-3 and TRBJ2-2; D possibly uses TRBD1 or TRBD2 (5 bases each). Germline CDR1 reads MNHEY; CDR2 reads SVGEGT. There are 14 residues in the CDR3. V was cut by 0 bases and J by 7 bases, with 9 bases left in between. The CDR3 protein is CASSYSRGHGELFF. CDR3 nucleotide sequence: TGTGCCAGCAGTTACTCGAGGGGTCACGGGGAGCTGTTTTTT.

This clonotype turned up a few times. The chain uses TRBV20-1 and TRBJ2-3, with unresolved D. Germline-derived CDR1 and CDR2 are DFQATT and SNEGSKA (reference sequence). This CDR3 has 12 amino acids. The CDR3 bases are TGCAGCCTACGGCGTGACACAGATACGCAGTATTTT. This codes for CSLRRDTDTQYF.

This clonotype was seen many times. The CDR3 region has the DNA TGTGCCAGCAGTATACCGGGACAGGGAAAAGAGACCCAGTACTTC. Protein sequence: CASSIPGQGKETQYF. The chain combines TRBV28 with TRBJ2-5, with 9 bases fitting TRBD1. Germline assignment: CDR1 MDHEN and CDR2 SYDVKM. V dropped 5 bases and J dropped 3; count of bases not matched to a gene: 7. The CDR3 sequence is 15 residues long.

This chain joins TRBV18 and TRBJ2-3, with 9 bases that match TRBD1. Germline CDR1 KGHSH, CDR2 LQKENI. The V and J ends lost 4 bases and 6 bases, in that order; junction bases with no gene match: 5. This CDR3 is 14 amino acids long. CDR3 in DNA: TGTGCCAGCTCACAGGGACAGGGAAGCGATACGCAGTATTTT. This sequence encodes CASSQGQGSDTQYF.

This clonotype has just a few counts. The rearrangement links TRBV30 to TRBJ1-2, with no clear D. This CDR3 is built from 13 residues. V dropped 0 bases and J dropped 2 bases, with 7 bases sitting between them. The germline V gene encodes CDR1 GTSNPN and CDR2 SVGIG (reference sequence). CDR3 protein: CAWSVGRNYGYTF. The CDR3 DNA follows: TGTGCCTGGAGTGTAGGGAGGAACTATGGCTACACCTTC.

Judged by abundance, this clonotype is medium-sized (0.01 to 0.1%). The chain employs TRBV7-9 and TRBJ2-2; D possibly corresponds to TRBD2 (5 bases). The CDR3 runs 12 residues. CDR1 SEHNR and CDR2 FQNEAQ come from the germline V gene (reference sequence). With 5 bases removed from V and 4 bases from J, the gap between germline ends came to 5 bases. The chain's CDR3 is CASSRGTGELFF. The CDR3 region has the DNA TGTGCCAGCAGCCGGGGCACCGGGGAGCTGTTTTTT.

This chain uses TRBV29-1 with TRBJ1-2, with D unclear. The ends were cut back, 3 bases at V and 6 bases at J, with 14 bases in the middle. The CDR3 runs to 13 residues. Germline CDR1 is SQVTM and CDR2 is ANQGSEA. The CDR3 region has the DNA TGCAGCGTTGATTTTACCTGGGCAGATGGCTACACCTTC. This translates into CSVDFTWADGYTF.

CDR3 coding DNA: TGCGCCAGCAGTACGGACAGAAGAATAACCGGGGAGCTGTTTTTT. Translating gives CASSTDRRITGELFF. The chain is built from TRBV5-1 and TRBJ2-2, with a possible D match to TRBD1 (6 bases). CDR1 SGHRS and CDR2 YFSETQ come from the germline V gene. Deletions cut 5 bases from V and 5 bases from J, with 16 bases between. The CDR3 runs 15 residues.

The chain couples TRBV11-1 to TRBJ2-7; 8 bases map to TRBD2. The CDR3 totals 15 residues. Trimming at V came to 3 bases and at J to 2 bases, leaving 6 bases not matched to a gene. CDR1 is SGHAT, CDR2 FQDESV, per germline (reference sequence). Written as DNA, the CDR3 is TGTGCCAGCAGCTTGGAGCGGGGGCCTACCTACGAGCAGTACTTC. Encoded protein: CASSLERGPTYEQYF.

This clonotype showed up just once. This sequence joins TRBV27 and TRBJ2-7, with a possible D match to TRBD1 (5 bases). The CDR3 runs 14 residues. Germline CDR1 reads MNHEY; CDR2 reads SMNVEV (reference sequence). V was cut by 5 bases and J by 1 base, with 12 bases left in between. The CDR3 nucleotides are TGTGCCAGCAGTCCCTGGGCAGGGTCCTACGAGCAGTACTTC. Translation: CASSPWAGSYEQYF.

This CDR3 reads CASSSLGRGGTDTQYF. The CDR3 region has the DNA TGCGCCAGCAGCTCGTTAGGGCGGGGAGGCACAGATACGCAGTATTTT. The V call is TRBV5-1, the J call TRBJ2-3, with D possibly TRBD2 on 6 matching bases. Per the germline V gene, CDR1 is SGHRS and CDR2 is YFSETQ. Deletions cut 3 bases from V and 1 base from J, with 15 bases between. The CDR3 totals 16 residues.